This T cell receptor beta chain was sequenced during a study of blood T cell repertoires in COVID-19. Study information: Donors in the United States, Italy and Spain gave samples during acute or convalescent COVID-19. T cells, B-cell-depleted T cells, or PBMCs supplied cDNA or gDNA.

Profiled with immunoSEQ multiplex PCR; TCRdb holds only in-frame clones, not every one. Of around 80,000 clones listed, about 87% are singletons. Per germline, CDR1 SGHRS and CDR2 YFSETQ. The J segment lost 1 base and the V segment lost 0 bases, leaving 3 bases of the junction unmatched. CDR3 length: 15 residues. Sample: peripheral blood. V usage is TRBV5-1 and J usage is TRBJ2-5, with 7 bases fitting TRBD2. This receptor was identified in a human donor in a cohort sampled during active COVID-19. The CDR3 DNA follows: TGCGCCAGCAGCTTGGAAGCGGGAACCCAAGAGACCCAGTACTTC. Amino acid sequence: CASSLEAGTQETQYF.